Described below is a single TCR beta chain sequence and its context. Its antigen specificity is not known. No much larger clone is present one base from it, and per-base qualities are unavailable. These data are taken from a study of T cell responses to AZD1222 COVID-19 vaccine (dated by TCRdb to the early 2020s). Some background on the complete study: TCR sequencing covered over 230 trial participants: 207 given two doses of AZD1222 and about 26 given two doses of MenACWY control vaccine. Trial participants were enrolled into age subgroups of 18-55, 56-69 and 70-plus years, which contained around 150, 29 and 61 TCR-sequenced participants, respectively.

Read against the paper, the sample's time point label means: about 28 days (+/-7) after the second vaccine dose. AZD1222 recipients with second doses at about 4 weeks or about 12 weeks were pooled, because spike-specific TCR depth and breadth did not differ between schedules. Vaccinee samples came from UK trials COV001 and COV002, including a single-blind randomized controlled phase 2/3 trial of AZD1222 (ChAdOx1 nCoV-19) in healthy adults. Trial participant PBMC samples were collected at day 0 and day 28 after the second dose for TCRbeta chain sequencing. The CDR3 regions of human TCRbeta chains were subjected to immunosequencing. The study's processing was this. Repertoire TCRs were matched against a reference library of SARS-CoV-2-specific TCRs generated with the MIRA antigen-specificity platform. Breadth was defined as the fraction of unique TCRs that were SARS-CoV-2-associated, and depth was defined as the fraction of total T cells that were SARS-CoV-2-associated. Using the MIRA data, each spike-specific TCR was assigned both to the spike region to which the TCR was reactive and to a CD4 or CD8 class. Log10-transformed breadth and depth values were compared by one-way ANOVA with Sidak's multiple comparisons tests. Drawn from immuneACCESS, this table holds only the in-frame rearrangements with V and J called that TCRdb kept. Clones are partly lost; checked studies trace under half to an unresolved V gene and leave the rest unexplained. The V and J calls and the clone size are those of that table, but D and trimming were determined from the DNA. The sample has about 180,000 clones on record, 92% of them singletons. Approximately 1.9% of the sample goes to the ten largest clones.

In the germline V gene (reference sequence), CDR1 corresponds to LNHNV and CDR2 to YYDKDF. Ends trimmed: V by 7 bases, J by 5 bases; bases unmatched to a gene: 4. Taken from cysteine to phenylalanine, the CDR3 has 14 residues. The retained sequence is limited to the CDR3, 42 bases, with the frame set at the first base. Results the study describes overall, beyond this receptor: The whole spike protein was spanned by vaccine-associated CD4 TCRs, and dominant responses were seen in regions 160-218 and 743-854. The 56-69-year group was small, and its depth increase did not reach significance, likely because of low power. Reportedly, close to half of the unique spike-specific TCRs recognized epitopes lying outside the regions that are mutated in the B.1.351 and B.1.1.7 variants. Because no day 14 peak-response samples were available, the repertoires could be characterized only after the peak T cell response. Participants were mostly white British and included more females than males, and it was suggested by the authors that clonal diversity may have been underestimated. A significant rise in spike-specific TCR breadth and depth was observed after two AZD1222 doses relative to day 0 and relative to MenACWY recipients. Only 5 to 7 AZD1222 recipients were SARS-CoV-2 seropositive at baseline, limiting conclusions about previously exposed vaccinees.

This TCR was recovered from an adult who received the AZD1222 COVID-19 vaccine. The V and J segments used are TRBV15 and TRBJ1-4; 10 central nucleotides agree with TRBD1. Sequenced here: peripheral blood, sampled 28 days after the second AZD1222 dose. The CDR3 amino acid sequence is: CATKQDRGNEKLFF. The DNA sequence is as follows: TGTGCCACCAAACAGGACAGGGGGAATGAAAAACTGTTTTTT.